This T cell receptor beta chain was profiled in a study of blood T cell repertoires in COVID-19. Study at large: Samples came from the United States, Italy and Spain, spanning acute and convalescent COVID-19. PBMCs, B-cell-depleted T cells, or T cells provided the cDNA or gDNA that made up the material.

J lost 4 bases, V lost 1 base, and 6 bases had no gene match. This CDR3 is built from 16 residues. Germline loops: CDR1 LGHNA, CDR2 YSLEER. Source study methods: Counts of nucleated cells, estimated from reference gene primer amplification, were obtained. Assay used: immunoSEQ multiplex PCR; TCRdb lists only in-frame clones, some missing. The D gene and trimming were derived from the DNA, and the V and J assignments and clone size from that table. Here the sample spans approximately 150,000 clones, 70% to 90% being singletons. The sequence was obtained from a woman in her forties or fifties with acute or convalescent COVID-19. The V call is TRBV4-3, the J call TRBJ1-5; 8 bases fit TRBD1. Sequencing was done on a sample of peripheral blood. The CDR3 bases are TGCGCCAGCAGCCAAGGGACAGGGATACGAAATCAGCCCCAGCATTTT. Translated, it gives CASSQGTGIRNQPQHF.